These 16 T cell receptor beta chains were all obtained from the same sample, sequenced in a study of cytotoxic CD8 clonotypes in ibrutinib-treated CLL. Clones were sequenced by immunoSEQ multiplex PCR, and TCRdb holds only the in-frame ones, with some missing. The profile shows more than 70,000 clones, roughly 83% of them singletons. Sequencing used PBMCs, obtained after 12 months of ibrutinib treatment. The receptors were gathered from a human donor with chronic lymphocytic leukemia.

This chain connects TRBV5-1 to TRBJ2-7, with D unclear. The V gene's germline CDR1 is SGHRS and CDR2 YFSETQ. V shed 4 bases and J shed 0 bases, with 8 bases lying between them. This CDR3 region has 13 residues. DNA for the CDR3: TGCGCCAGCAGCCCCGCAGACTCCTACGAGCAGTACTTC. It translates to CASSPADSYEQYF.

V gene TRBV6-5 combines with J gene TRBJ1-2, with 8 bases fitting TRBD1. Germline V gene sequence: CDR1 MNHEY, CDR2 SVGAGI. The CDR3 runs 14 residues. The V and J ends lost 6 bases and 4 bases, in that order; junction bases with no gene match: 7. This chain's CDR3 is CASRPRGRVYGYTF. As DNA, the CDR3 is TGTGCCAGCAGACCCAGGGGGCGCGTCTATGGCTACACCTTC.

The CDR3 sequence is CASSQEFSGSFETQYF. The DNA of the CDR3 is TGCGCCAGCAGCCAAGAGTTTAGCGGGAGCTTTGAGACCCAGTACTTC. The chain has TRBV4-1 and TRBJ2-5; 9 bases fit TRBD2. The CDR3 spans 16 residues. With 0 bases clipped from V and 5 bases from J, the junction kept 7 bases outside the gene matches. CDR1 and CDR2 from the germline V gene are MGHRA and YSYEKL.

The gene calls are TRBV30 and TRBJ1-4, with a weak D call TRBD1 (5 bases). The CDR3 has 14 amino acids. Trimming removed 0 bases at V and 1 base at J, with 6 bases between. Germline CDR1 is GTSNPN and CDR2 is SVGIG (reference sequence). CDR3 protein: CAWSVGGTNEKLFF. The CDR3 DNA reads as TGTGCCTGGAGTGTGGGGGGAACTAATGAAAAACTGTTTTTT.

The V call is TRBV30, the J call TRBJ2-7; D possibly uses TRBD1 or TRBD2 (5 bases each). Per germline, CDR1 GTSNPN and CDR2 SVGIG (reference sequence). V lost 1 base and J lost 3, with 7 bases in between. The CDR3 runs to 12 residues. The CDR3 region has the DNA TGTGCCTGGAGTGGGGGGTACTACGAGCAGTACTTC. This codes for CAWSGGYYEQYF.

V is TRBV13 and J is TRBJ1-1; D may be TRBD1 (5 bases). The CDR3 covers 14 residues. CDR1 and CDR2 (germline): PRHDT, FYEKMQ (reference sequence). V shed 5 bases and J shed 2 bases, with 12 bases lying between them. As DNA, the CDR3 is TGTGCCAGCAGCCCTACAGGTTCAAACACTGAAGCTTTCTTT. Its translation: CASSPTGSNTEAFF. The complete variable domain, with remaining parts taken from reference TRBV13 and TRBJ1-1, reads AAGVIQSPRHLIKEKRETATLKCYPIPRHDTVYWYQQGPGQDPQFLISFYEKMQSDKGSIPDRFSAQQFSDYHSELNMSSLELGDSALYFCASSPTGSNTEAFFGQGTRLTVV.

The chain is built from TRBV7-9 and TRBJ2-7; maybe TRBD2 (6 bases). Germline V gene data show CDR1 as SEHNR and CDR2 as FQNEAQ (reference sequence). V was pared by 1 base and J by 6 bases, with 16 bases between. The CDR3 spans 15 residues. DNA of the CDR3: TGTGCCAGCAGCTTAGACCCCCGGGACTTGGGCGAGCAGTACTTC. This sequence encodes CASSLDPRDLGEQYF.

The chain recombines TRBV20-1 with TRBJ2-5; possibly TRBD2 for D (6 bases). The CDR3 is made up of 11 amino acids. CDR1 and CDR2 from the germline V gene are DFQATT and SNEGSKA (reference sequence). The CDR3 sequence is CTGEAQETQYF. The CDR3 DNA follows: TGCACTGGGGAGGCGCAAGAGACCCAGTACTTC.

This CDR3 reads CASSGRQGSLGNEQFF. CDR3 coding DNA: TGTGCCAGCAGCGGCCGACAGGGCTCTCTGGGGAATGAGCAGTTCTTC. The chain links TRBV9 to TRBJ2-1; 7 bases are a match to TRBD1. This CDR3 is 16 amino acids long. The trim removed 3 bases at V and 7 bases at J, leaving 13 bases unmatched. CDR1 and CDR2 (germline): SGDLS, YYNGEE.

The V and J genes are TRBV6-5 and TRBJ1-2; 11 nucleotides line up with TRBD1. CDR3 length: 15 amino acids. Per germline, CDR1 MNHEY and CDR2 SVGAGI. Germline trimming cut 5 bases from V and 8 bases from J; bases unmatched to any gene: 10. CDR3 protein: CASSTPPGQGAGYTF. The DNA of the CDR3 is TGTGCCAGCAGTACCCCCCCCGGACAGGGGGCCGGCTACACCTTC.

In DNA form, the CDR3 reads TGCAGCGTCCGGACAGGGGGTGGCTACACCTTC. Translation gives CSVRTGGGYTF. The gene calls are TRBV29-1 and TRBJ1-2; 10 bases line up with TRBD1. Germline-derived CDR1 and CDR2 are SQVTM and ANQGSEA. This CDR3 spans 11 amino acids. J lost 7 bases, V lost 6 bases, and 2 bases had no gene match.

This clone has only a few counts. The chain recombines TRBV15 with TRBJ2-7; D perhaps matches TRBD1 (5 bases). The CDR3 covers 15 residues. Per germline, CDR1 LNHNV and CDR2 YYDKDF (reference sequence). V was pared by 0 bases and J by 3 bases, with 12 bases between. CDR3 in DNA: TGTGCCACCAGCAGAGATGGGGCAGCCGGCTACGAGCAGTACTTC. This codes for CATSRDGAAGYEQYF.

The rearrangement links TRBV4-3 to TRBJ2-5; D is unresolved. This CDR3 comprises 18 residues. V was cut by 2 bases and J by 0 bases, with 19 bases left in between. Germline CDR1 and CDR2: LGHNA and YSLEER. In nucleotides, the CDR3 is TGCGCCAGCAGCCAACAGGCCCCCGACACCCGGTACCAAGAGACCCAGTACTTC. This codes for CASSQQAPDTRYQETQYF.

The CDR3 nucleotides are TGCGCCAGCACCGGGGGTAGCACAGATACGCAGTATTTT. Amino acids: CASTGGSTDTQYF. The rearrangement uses TRBV4-1 and TRBJ2-3, with a possible D match to TRBD2 (6 bases). V lost 7 bases and J lost 0, with 8 bases in between. This CDR3 is built from 13 residues. CDR1 is MGHRA and CDR2 is YSYEKL in the germline V gene.

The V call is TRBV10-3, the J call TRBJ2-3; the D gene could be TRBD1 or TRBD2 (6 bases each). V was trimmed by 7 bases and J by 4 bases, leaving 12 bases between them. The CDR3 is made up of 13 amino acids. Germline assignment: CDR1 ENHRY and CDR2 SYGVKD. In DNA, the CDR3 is TGTGCCATCAACGGGGGCCGGGCAGATACGCAGTATTTT. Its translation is CAINGGRADTQYF.

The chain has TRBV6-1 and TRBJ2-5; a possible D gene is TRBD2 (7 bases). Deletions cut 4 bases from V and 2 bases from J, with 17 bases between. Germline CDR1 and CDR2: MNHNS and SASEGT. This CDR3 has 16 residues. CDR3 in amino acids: CASSGALGRGQETQYF. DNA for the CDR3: TGTGCCAGCAGTGGGGCCCTTGGGAGGGGGCAAGAGACCCAGTACTTC.